This T cell receptor (beta chain) was sequenced in a study of siplizumab effects on memory and regulatory T cells. Per sample, about 100,000 TCR templates were assayed. Assay: immunoSEQ multiplex PCR; the TCRdb copy retains only in-frame clones and omits some. Of tens of thousands of clones in the sample, approximately 97% were seen once. CDR1 is MRHNA and CDR2 is SNTAGT in the germline V gene. V dropped 4 bases and J dropped 3; count of bases not matched to a gene: 11. CDR3 length: 18 amino acids. As to this clone: The antigen is not known.

Study-level findings and limits: The mapping of alloreactive clones to unstimulated subsets covered only a minor fraction of them. Naive or memory phenotype was unassignable for roughly 75-96% of proliferating CD4+ or CD8+ clones.

This clonotype was obtained from a human donor in good health. V and J are TRBV6-4 and TRBJ2-3; TRBD1 aligns across 12 bases. Sequenced sample: naive CD4+ T cells sorted from blood. The CDR3 DNA sequence: TGTGCCAGCAGTGCGGGACAGGGGGCGCTAAGTTGGACAGATACGCAGTATTTT. This codes for CASSAGQGALSWTDTQYF.